This T cell receptor (beta chain) was captured by sequencing in a study of blood T cell repertoires in COVID-19. Study at large: From the United States, Italy and Spain came samples of acute and convalescent COVID-19. In each case, the material was cDNA or gDNA derived from T cells, B-cell-depleted T cells, or PBMCs.

Original handling: Amplification with reference gene primers provided the estimates of nucleated cell counts. The data were produced by immunoSEQ multiplex PCR, yet TCRdb's version contains in-frame clones alone and is incomplete. V and J calls and clone size come straight from that table; D and trimming were deduced from the DNA. The table includes more than 400,000 clones, approximately 83% detected once. Per the germline V gene, CDR1 is MNHEY and CDR2 is SMNVEV (reference sequence). The germline V and J ends were trimmed by 0 bases and 4 bases, with 15 bases remaining between them. The CDR3 totals 16 residues.

This sequence originates from a human donor in a cohort sampled during active COVID-19. The sample consisted of peripheral blood. The chain has TRBV27 and TRBJ1-1, with D possibly TRBD1 on 6 matching bases. CDR3 nucleotide sequence: TGTGCCAGCAGTTTATCGGCCGGGGGGCACGGCACTGAAGCTTTCTTT. Translation: CASSLSAGGHGTEAFF.